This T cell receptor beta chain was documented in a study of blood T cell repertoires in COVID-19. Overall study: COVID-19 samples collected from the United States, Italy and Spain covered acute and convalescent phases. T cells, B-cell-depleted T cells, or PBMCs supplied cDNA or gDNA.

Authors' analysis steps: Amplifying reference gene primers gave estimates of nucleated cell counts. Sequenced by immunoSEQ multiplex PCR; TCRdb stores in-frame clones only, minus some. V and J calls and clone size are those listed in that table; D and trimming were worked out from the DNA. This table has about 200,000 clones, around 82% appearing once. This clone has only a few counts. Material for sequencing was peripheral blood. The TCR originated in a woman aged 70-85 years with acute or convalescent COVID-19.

CDR3 coding DNA: TGTGCCAGCTCACCACGAACAGGGTCCAACGAGCAGTACTTC. It is translated as CASSPRTGSNEQYF. The rearrangement uses TRBV18 and TRBJ2-7; perhaps TRBD1 as D (6 bases). This CDR3 contains 14 residues. The V gene's germline CDR1 is KGHSH and CDR2 LQKENI. V lost 1 base and J lost 5, with 12 bases in between.